Listed below are T cell receptor beta chains from one sample, sequenced in a study of blood T cell repertoires in COVID-19. The assay was immunoSEQ multiplex PCR, and TCRdb's table has in-frame clones only and misses some. The repertoire holds 250,000 to 300,000 clones, with 80% to 85% as singletons. Material for sequencing was PBMCs or T cells enriched from blood (not recorded which). These receptors came from a man aged 35 to 55 who had been exposed to COVID-19. The CDR3 runs from the conserved cysteine through the conserved F or W. A D gene is named only where the DNA matches it firmly.

v_call: TRBV6-2/TRBV6-3; d_call: -; j_call: TRBJ2-1; cdr3_aa: CASSPGWGVVLYNEQFF
v_call: TRBV6-5; d_call: TRBD2; j_call: TRBJ2-3; cdr3_aa: CATAGTRNTDTQYF
v_call: TRBV5-4; d_call: TRBD2; j_call: TRBJ2-7; cdr3_aa: CASSLGIAGGKYEQYF
v_call: TRBV29-1; d_call: TRBD1; j_call: TRBJ2-1; cdr3_aa: CSVRDRGWDNEQFF
v_call: TRBV5-1; d_call: -; j_call: TRBJ2-1; cdr3_aa: CASRGRGTGTFNNEQFF
v_call: TRBV19; d_call: TRBD1; j_call: TRBJ1-1; cdr3_aa: CASSTRQGRNTEAFF
v_call: TRBV5-6; d_call: -; j_call: TRBJ2-4; cdr3_aa: CASTPDREINIQYF
v_call: TRBV27; d_call: TRBD1; j_call: TRBJ2-7; cdr3_aa: CASSPSPGTGTYEQYF
v_call: TRBV6-5; d_call: -; j_call: TRBJ1-2; cdr3_aa: CASNPSRGGYGYTF
v_call: TRBV19; d_call: -; j_call: TRBJ2-2; cdr3_aa: CASRPGQNTGELFF
v_call: TRBV9; d_call: TRBD1; j_call: TRBJ2-7; cdr3_aa: CASSEQGASYEQYF
v_call: TRBV21-1; d_call: -; j_call: TRBJ2-3; cdr3_aa: CAVDRDRPTDTQYF
v_call: TRBV6-5; d_call: -; j_call: TRBJ1-6; cdr3_aa: CASSYEPNSPLHF
v_call: TRBV7-9; d_call: TRBD1; j_call: TRBJ2-3; cdr3_aa: CASSPPRQGSTDTQYF
v_call: TRBV19; d_call: -; j_call: TRBJ1-5; cdr3_aa: CASRSGQQYNQPQHF
v_call: TRBV11-3; d_call: -; j_call: TRBJ1-2; cdr3_aa: CASSLADYGYTF
v_call: TRBV6-5; d_call: -; j_call: TRBJ1-2; cdr3_aa: CVGGDGGPQGYTF
v_call: TRBV18; d_call: -; j_call: TRBJ2-1; cdr3_aa: CASSPGFRDFQFF
v_call: TRBV28; d_call: -; j_call: TRBJ1-4; cdr3_aa: CASSSALTGPDEKLFF
v_call: TRBV11-2; d_call: -; j_call: TRBJ2-3; cdr3_aa: CASSLSLVNTQYF
v_call: TRBV19; d_call: -; j_call: TRBJ2-7; cdr3_aa: CASSKVEGSGYEQYF
v_call: TRBV11-2; d_call: -; j_call: TRBJ2-7; cdr3_aa: CASRPVGGGGDEQYF
v_call: TRBV5-1; d_call: TRBD1; j_call: TRBJ1-1; cdr3_aa: CASSPRDSLETAEAFF
v_call: TRBV2; d_call: TRBD1; j_call: TRBJ1-2; cdr3_aa: CASSERQGGSYTF
v_call: TRBV24-1; d_call: -; j_call: TRBJ2-3; cdr3_aa: CATSGTGGSDTQYF
v_call: TRBV9; d_call: -; j_call: TRBJ1-1; cdr3_aa: CASSPSRMNTEAFF
v_call: TRBV9; d_call: TRBD1; j_call: TRBJ1-2; cdr3_aa: CASSLSPTGGFANYGYTF
v_call: TRBV6-5; d_call: -; j_call: TRBJ1-5; cdr3_aa: CASTGQTNQPQHF
v_call: TRBV19; d_call: TRBD2; j_call: TRBJ2-5; cdr3_aa: CASMDSGRAFGAQYF
v_call: TRBV24-1; d_call: TRBD1; j_call: TRBJ2-3; cdr3_aa: CATSDLQQGASTDTQYF
v_call: TRBV5-4; d_call: -; j_call: TRBJ2-1; cdr3_aa: CASTNAGSHEQFF
v_call: TRBV5-1; d_call: TRBD2; j_call: TRBJ2-3; cdr3_aa: CASGLAGVRDTQYF
v_call: TRBV24-1; d_call: -; j_call: TRBJ2-2; cdr3_aa: CATSDWSAGELFF
v_call: TRBV3-1/TRBV3-2; d_call: -; j_call: TRBJ2-7; cdr3_aa: CASSQVRRGYEQYF
v_call: TRBV19; d_call: -; j_call: TRBJ1-4; cdr3_aa: CASMGPGEKLFF
v_call: TRBV2; d_call: TRBD1; j_call: TRBJ1-1; cdr3_aa: CASSMDRVNTEAFF
v_call: TRBV3-1/TRBV3-2; d_call: TRBD1; j_call: TRBJ1-2; cdr3_aa: CASSQDGRTGRIGYTF
v_call: TRBV11-2; d_call: -; j_call: TRBJ2-6; cdr3_aa: CASSSLRTHPGGANVLTF
v_call: TRBV24-1; d_call: -; j_call: TRBJ2-2; cdr3_aa: CATSDFISGELFF
v_call: TRBV5-5; d_call: -; j_call: TRBJ2-1; cdr3_aa: CASSRRTRDFHEQFF
v_call: TRBV19; d_call: -; j_call: TRBJ2-5; cdr3_aa: CASSINGGQETQYF
v_call: TRBV29-1; d_call: -; j_call: TRBJ2-2; cdr3_aa: CSVGDFRGGELFF
v_call: TRBV3-1/TRBV3-2; d_call: TRBD2; j_call: TRBJ2-3; cdr3_aa: CASRPLAGGDTQYF
v_call: TRBV5-1; d_call: -; j_call: TRBJ1-3; cdr3_aa: CASVSGVYLSSGNTIYF
v_call: TRBV7-8; d_call: -; j_call: TRBJ1-2; cdr3_aa: CASSLGRSNYGYTF
v_call: TRBV2; d_call: -; j_call: TRBJ1-2; cdr3_aa: CASSTDSNYGYTF
v_call: TRBV3-1/TRBV3-2; d_call: -; j_call: TRBJ2-7; cdr3_aa: CASRLGSSSEQYF
v_call: TRBV2; d_call: -; j_call: TRBJ1-1; cdr3_aa: CASSEQGSFGANTEAFF
v_call: TRBV4-1; d_call: -; j_call: TRBJ2-5; cdr3_aa: CASSLSPGAGETQYF
v_call: TRBV19; d_call: -; j_call: TRBJ1-5; cdr3_aa: CASSIGGRQPQHF
v_call: TRBV6-5; d_call: TRBD1; j_call: TRBJ1-2; cdr3_aa: CASSPRGQGTGYTF
v_call: TRBV6-1; d_call: TRBD1; j_call: TRBJ1-2; cdr3_aa: CASSERQGGSNYGYTF
v_call: TRBV19; d_call: -; j_call: TRBJ2-7; cdr3_aa: CASSPGQTTYEQYF